This T cell receptor (beta chain) was captured in a study of blood T cells in healthy people across ages. The CDR3 is 14 amino acids. Germline CDR1 reads SGHRS; CDR2 reads YFSETQ. The V gene lost 6 bases and the J gene lost 0 bases, with 12 bases spanning the gap. Using a J-beta primer mix together with a sample-barcoded 5' primer, a second PCR was run for about 6 to 12 cycles. Each cDNA molecule was tagged by a template-switch adaptor that had 12 random nucleotides. TCRdb ran MiXCR on the 5' RACE reads and lists one entry per CDR3 protein. The sample has just under 750,000 distinct CDR3 sequences, approximately 21% seen once; the top ten hold around 21%. All donors came from Russia, were Caucasian and healthy, and spanned ages about 6 to 100.

The sequenced sample was blood. The chain links TRBV5-1 to TRBJ1-1; possible D gene TRBD1, 6 bases. The receptor's source is a man between 65 and 85 years old in good health. The CDR3 region is CASIQDSLNTEAFF. DNA for the CDR3: TGCGCCAGCATCCAGGACAGTTTGAACACTGAAGCTTTCTTT. Complete variable domain (other parts from reference TRBV5-1 and TRBJ1-1): KAGVTQTPRYLIKTRGQQVTLSCSPISGHRSVSWYQQTPGQGLQFLFEYFSETQRNKGNFPGRFSGRQFSNSRSEMNVSTLELGDSALYLCASIQDSLNTEAFFGQGTRLTVV.